Following are 22 T cell receptor beta chains from one sample sequenced in a study of control samples from healthy donors and cancer patients. Sequencing used immunoSEQ multiplex PCR; TCRdb keeps in-frame clones, though not all of them. The table records around 130,000 clones, 85% to 90% of them present only once. The sample was blood. These receptors were obtained from a man aged 30-40 years in good health.

This chain links TRBV29-1 with TRBJ2-7, with D hard to call. This CDR3 is built from 15 residues. The germline V gene has CDR1 SQVTM and CDR2 ANQGSEA. V lost 4 bases to trimming and J lost 6 bases, with 22 bases between them. The CDR3 reads CSVGKGSGEFSEQYF. CDR3 DNA sequence: TGCAGCGTTGGGAAAGGTAGTGGGGAATTCTCCGAGCAGTACTTC.

This chain connects TRBV29-1 to TRBJ1-1; 8 nucleotides agree with TRBD1. The CDR3 has 13 residues. The ends lost 6 bases at V and 0 bases at J; junction bases unmatched: 3. CDR1 and CDR2 from the germline V gene are SQVTM and ANQGSEA. The CDR3 is CSVRTGMNTEAFF. For the CDR3, the DNA is TGCAGCGTCAGGACAGGGATGAACACTGAAGCTTTCTTT.

This clone was counted a single time. The chain recombines TRBV5-1 with TRBJ2-5; 10 bases are shared with TRBD2. Looked up from germline, CDR1 is SGHRS and CDR2 is YFSETQ. This CDR3 spans 14 amino acids. Trimming cost V 5 bases and J 0 bases; bases outside gene matches: 1. CDR3 coding DNA: TGCGCCAGCAGACTAGCGGGGAACCAAGAGACCCAGTACTTC. This sequence encodes CASRLAGNQETQYF.

Note on this clone: This same CDR3 is encoded by further DNA sequences in the sample. The gene calls are TRBV11-2 and TRBJ1-6; no clear D gene. Trimming left V 2 bases short and J 7 bases short, with 9 bases between. CDR1 is SGHAT, CDR2 FQNNGV, per germline. This CDR3 has 14 amino acids. The CDR3 sequence is CASSLIGRNSPLHF. DNA of the CDR3: TGTGCCAGCAGCTTAATAGGGAGAAATTCACCCCTCCACTTT.

This sequence joins TRBV6-1 and TRBJ1-2; D uncertain. Germline assignment: CDR1 MNHNS and CDR2 SASEGT. Trimming shortened V by 3 bases and J by 6 bases, and 17 bases separated the two germline ends. The CDR3 is 15 residues long. The CDR3 DNA sequence: TGTGCCAGCAGTGATGGAGGGCGGGCGTTCGATGGCTACACCTTC. The encoded protein is CASSDGGRAFDGYTF.

V gene TRBV27 combines with J gene TRBJ2-2; either TRBD1 or TRBD2 may supply D (5 bases each). V lost 4 bases, J lost 6 bases, and 15 bases lay in between. This CDR3 has 15 residues. CDR1 is MNHEY and CDR2 is SMNVEV in the germline V gene (reference sequence). The CDR3 loop is CASSSRGVGSGELFF. CDR3 sequence (DNA): TGTGCCAGCAGTTCCCGAGGGGTCGGGTCCGGGGAGCTGTTTTTT.

The chain employs TRBV30 and TRBJ1-2; TRBD1 aligns across 9 bases. In germline, CDR1 is GTSNPN, CDR2 SVGIG (reference sequence). V lost 3 bases, J lost 3 bases, and 8 bases stayed unmatched. This CDR3 has 15 amino acids. The CDR3 DNA reads TGTGCCTGGAGCGCCGGGACAGGGTTTTACTATGGCTACACCTTC. It encodes CAWSAGTGFYYGYTF.

This clone was counted between two and nine times. The rearrangement uses TRBV5-1 and TRBJ1-6, with D possibly being TRBD1 (6 bases). Deletions cut 4 bases from V and 9 bases from J, with 17 bases between. Germline assignment: CDR1 SGHRS and CDR2 YFSETQ. The CDR3 loop spans 15 amino acids. The CDR3 protein is CASSPAGTLGSPLHF. For the CDR3, the DNA is TGCGCCAGCAGCCCAGCCGGGACACTAGGTTCACCCCTCCACTTT. Drawing the rest from reference TRBV5-1 and TRBJ1-6, the complete variable domain is KAGVTQTPRYLIKTRGQQVTLSCSPISGHRSVSWYQQTPGQGLQFLFEYFSETQRNKGNFPGRFSGRQFSNSRSEMNVSTLELGDSALYLCASSPAGTLGSPLHFGNGTRLTVT.

The table lists this clone with many counts. The chain combines TRBV15 with TRBJ2-2; possible D gene TRBD1, 5 bases. Trimming cost V 0 bases and J 0 bases, with 8 bases left between them. This CDR3 is built from 16 residues. The V gene's germline CDR1 is LNHNV and CDR2 YYDKDF (reference sequence). The CDR3 is CATSRDLQANTGELFF. CDR3 DNA: TGTGCCACCAGCAGAGATTTACAGGCGAACACCGGGGAGCTGTTTTTT.

The J gene is TRBJ2-4, the V gene TRBV12-5, with 7 bases that match TRBD1. Germline CDR1 reads LGHNT; CDR2 reads FRNRAP. Trimming cost V 6 bases and J 3 bases; bases outside gene matches: 5. The CDR3 length is 14 residues. CDR3 sequence (DNA): TGTGCTAGTGGCCTGGGACAGATCAAAAACATTCAGTACTTC. Its translation: CASGLGQIKNIQYF.

The J gene is TRBJ2-7, the V gene TRBV3-1 (or the pseudogene TRBV3-2); TRBD2 agrees at 12 bases. Germline CDR1 is LGHDT and CDR2 is YNNKEL (reference sequence). The junction had 0 bases not matched to a gene; V was cut back by 2 bases and J by 1 base. CDR3 length: 15 residues. CDR3 sequence reads: CASSQTSGGSYEQYF. For the CDR3, the DNA is TGTGCCAGCAGCCAAACTAGCGGGGGGTCCTACGAGCAGTACTTC.

This chain joins TRBV25-1 and TRBJ2-3; tentative D call: TRBD1 (5 bases). The CDR3 consists of 14 residues. The ends were cut back, 0 bases at V and 4 bases at J, with 8 bases in the middle. Germline lookup yields CDR1 MGHDK and CDR2 SYGVNS. The CDR3 DNA reads TGTGCCAGCAGTGAATATAGCAGGGCAGATACGCAGTATTTT. Its translation: CASSEYSRADTQYF.

CDR3 in amino acids: CASSQGSGYTF. In DNA form, the CDR3 reads TGTGCCAGCAGCCAGGGATCTGGCTACACCTTC. The rearrangement uses TRBV6-5 and TRBJ1-2; TRBD1 might be the D (5 bases). The CDR3 is 11 amino acids. CDR1 MNHEY and CDR2 SVGAGI come from the germline V gene. Trimming left V 6 bases short and J 7 bases short, with 9 bases between.

V and J are TRBV18 and TRBJ2-5; D gene ambiguous. V was pared by 6 bases and J by 6 bases, with 8 bases between. The CDR3 extends over 11 amino acids. Germline-derived CDR1 and CDR2 are KGHSH and LQKENI. CDR3 sequence (DNA): TGTGCCAGCTCGGAATTAAAGACCCAGTACTTC. It specifies CASSELKTQYF.

In its sample, this clone was seen once. The chain recombines TRBV3-1 (or the pseudogene TRBV3-2) with TRBJ1-4; weak D call: TRBD1 (6 bases). This CDR3 is built from 14 residues. V lost 8 bases and J 7 bases, leaving 17 bases between the germline ends. Germline V lookup: CDR1 LGHDT, CDR2 YNNKEL (reference sequence). The CDR3 DNA reads as TGTGCCAGCGGGGGCAGGGGAGGAAGTGAAAAACTGTTTTTT. Protein: CASGGRGGSEKLFF.

CDR3 DNA sequence: TGTGCCTGGAGCCGGCTCTACGAGCAGTACGTC. It yields the protein CAWSRLYEQYV. The V and J genes are TRBV30 and TRBJ2-7; no clear D gene. Trimming shortened V by 3 bases and J by 3 bases, and 6 bases separated the two germline ends. Germline-derived CDR1 and CDR2 are GTSNPN and SVGIG (reference sequence). This CDR3 is 11 amino acids long.

V usage is TRBV30 and J usage is TRBJ2-7; unclear D gene. CDR3 length equals 13 residues. Trimming took 1 base from V and 4 from J, leaving 11 bases between them. The V gene's germline CDR1 is GTSNPN and CDR2 SVGIG (reference sequence). This CDR3 reads CAWSDGARYEQYF. The CDR3 nucleotides read TGTGCCTGGAGTGATGGAGCGAGGTACGAGCAGTACTTC. Full variable domain (missing parts from reference TRBV30 and TRBJ2-7): SQTIHQWPATLVQPVGSPLSLECTVEGTSNPNLYWYRQAAGRGLQLLFYSVGIGQISSEVPQNLSASRPQDRQFILSSKKLLLSDSGFYLCAWSDGARYEQYFGPGTRLTVT.

This clone was detected once. The chain is built from TRBV6-2 or TRBV6-3 and TRBJ2-1, with TRBD2 identical over 7 bases. The CDR3 is 13 residues long. Looked up from germline, CDR1 is MNHEY and CDR2 is SVGEGT. Trimming took 4 bases from V and 7 from J; bases not matched to a gene: 4. CDR3 DNA sequence: TGTGCCAGCAGTTTCAGCGGGGTAAATGAGCAGTTCTTC. Translation gives CASSFSGVNEQFF.

The chain couples TRBV9 to TRBJ2-3; TRBD2 aligns across 7 bases. This CDR3 contains 17 residues. J lost 5 bases, V lost 0 bases, and 12 bases had no gene match. Germline V CDR1 and CDR2: SGDLS, YYNGEE. The chain's CDR3 is CASSVASGGVSQDTQYF. The CDR3 DNA reads TGTGCCAGCAGCGTAGCGAGTGGGGGGGTTAGTCAAGATACGCAGTATTTT.

The rearrangement joins TRBV6-5 to TRBJ1-2; weak D call: TRBD1 (6 bases). This CDR3 spans 14 amino acids. Germline V gene data show CDR1 as MNHEY and CDR2 as SVGAGI. V dropped 6 bases and J dropped 4 bases, with 15 bases sitting between them. The CDR3 reads CASRTDRRGYGYTF. CDR3 bases: TGTGCCAGCAGGACTGACAGGCGAGGCTATGGCTACACCTTC.

The chain carries TRBV5-5 and TRBJ2-1; D not resolved. The V gene's germline CDR1 is SGHKS and CDR2 YYEKEE (reference sequence). This CDR3 region has 12 residues. V lost 2 bases to trimming and J lost 6 bases, with 6 bases between them. CDR3 protein: CASSFSVNEQFF. As DNA, the CDR3 is TGTGCCAGCAGCTTTTCGGTCAATGAGCAGTTCTTC.

The V call is TRBV29-1, the J call TRBJ1-1, with unresolved D. V gave up 7 bases and J gave up 7 bases, with 10 bases separating them. Germline-derived CDR1 and CDR2 are SQVTM and ANQGSEA. This CDR3 has 10 residues. As DNA, the CDR3 is TGCAGCGGGTTGTGGGATGAAGCTTTCTTT. It specifies CSGLWDEAFF.